This paragraph covers one T cell receptor beta chain sequence. The junction does not match germline at one end; this may be a read error. The sample belongs to a study of CDR3 diversity in severe acne. Using its own MiXCR run on the PCR reads, TCRdb lists one record per CDR3 protein. Of about 85,000 distinct CDR3 sequences in the sample, roughly 52% are singletons; the top ten hold around a tenth. Germline CDR1 SGHVS, CDR2 FNYEAQ. The CDR3 is 11 amino acids. The sequence was collected from a male donor in good health, serving as a control. The genes are TRBV7-6 and TRBJ2-7, with D perhaps given as TRBD1 or TRBD2 (5 bases each). Specimen: blood. Written as DNA, the CDR3 is TGTGCTAGCAGCCGCAGGGAGGAGCAGTACTTC. Its translation: CASSRREEQYF.